This passage covers 25 T cell receptor beta chains from one sample sequenced in a study of blood T cell dynamics during melanoma immunotherapy. TCRdb's table, derived via immunoSEQ multiplex PCR, lists solely in-frame clones and lacks some. The sample has fewer than 11,000 clones, 88% seen once. Time point given: pre-treatment baseline. This material consisted of blood, taken from a patient treated with checkpoint blockade. These receptors came from a human donor with melanoma.

This chain connects TRBV21-1 to TRBJ2-5; no check of the table's D call, TRBD2, against the DNA was made. TRBV21-1 corresponds to a pseudogene. The CDR3 has 17 residues. The CDR3 sequence is CASSKMGGGRAGETQYF. CDR3 DNA: TGTGCCAGCAGCAAAATGGGTGGCGGGAGGGCCGGAGAGACCCAGTACTTC.

The V call is TRBV6-1, the J call TRBJ2-7, with TRBD1 matching 8 bases. The CDR3 loop spans 18 amino acids. The ends lost 4 bases at V and 1 base at J; junction bases unmatched: 15. Germline loops: CDR1 MNHNS, CDR2 SASEGT. The CDR3 coding sequence is TGTGCCAGCAGTGGCCCTCGCGGGACAGGTCTTCAATCCTACGAGCAGTACGTC. Translating it yields CASSGPRGTGLQSYEQYV.

The chain employs TRBV5-1 and TRBJ1-2; D is uncertain. The CDR3 is 16 residues long. The germline V gene has CDR1 SGHRS and CDR2 YFSETQ. The V end lost 0 bases, the J end lost 2 bases, and 14 bases lay between the germline ends. The CDR3 sequence is CASSLGSGKNNYGYTF. CDR3 nucleotide sequence: TGCGCCAGCAGCTTGGGCTCTGGTAAGAACAACTATGGCTACACCTTC. The variable domain in full, completed from reference TRBV5-1 and TRBJ1-2, reads KAGVTQTPRYLIKTRGQQVTLSCSPISGHRSVSWYQQTPGQGLQFLFEYFSETQRNKGNFPGRFSGRQFSNSRSEMNVSTLELGDSALYLCASSLGSGKNNYGYTFGSGTRLTVV.

This rearrangement joins TRBV2 to TRBJ2-1; D unresolved. Between the trimmed V and J ends, which lost 3 bases and 3 bases, there was a span of 3 bases. Germline CDR1 and CDR2: SNHLY and FYNNEI. CDR3 length: 12 amino acids. CDR3 sequence (DNA): TGTGCCAGCAGTGAGGACTACAATGAGCAGTTCTTC. Translating gives CASSEDYNEQFF. The full variable domain, in which reference TRBV2 and TRBJ2-1 provide the parts outside the CDR3, is EPEVTQTPSHQVTQMGQEVILRCVPISNHLYFYWYRQILGQKVEFLVSFYNNEISEKSEIFDDQFSVERPDGSNFTLKIRSTKLEDSAMYFCASSEDYNEQFFGPGTRLTVL.

The J gene is TRBJ1-1, the V gene TRBV19; D is ambiguous. CDR1 and CDR2 (germline): LNHDA, SQIVND (reference sequence). Trimming pared 5 bases from V and 1 base from J, leaving 11 bases between. This CDR3 has 14 amino acids. The CDR3 coding sequence is TGTGCCAGTAGTTTCACACGGGGGAACACTGAAGCTTTCTTT. Encoded protein: CASSFTRGNTEAFF.

The chain joins TRBV9 to TRBJ1-6; maybe TRBD1 (6 bases). V was trimmed by 3 bases and J by 1 base, leaving 20 bases between them. CDR1 and CDR2 (germline): SGDLS, YYNGEE. The CDR3 sequence is 19 residues long. CDR3 protein: CASSAAEGGSGSYNSPLHF. Here the CDR3 DNA reads TGTGCCAGCAGCGCCGCGGAGGGGGGATCAGGTTCCTATAATTCACCCCTCCACTTT.

V is TRBV29-1 and J is TRBJ2-3; the match to TRBD2 covers 11 bases. This CDR3 comprises 14 residues. V lost 6 bases and J lost 11; bases outside the gene matches: 13. CDR1 is SQVTM and CDR2 is ANQGSEA in the germline V gene. The CDR3 bases are TGCAGCGTGCTGGGCAGACTAGCGGGGAGGGGGCAGTATTTT. Translating it yields CSVLGRLAGRGQYF.

This sequence joins TRBV5-6 and TRBJ2-4; no reliable D call. From germline, CDR1 is SGHDT and CDR2 YYEEEE. The CDR3 loop spans 15 amino acids. Trimming removed 0 bases from V and 1 base from J, with 8 bases in between. The CDR3 reads CASSLDPVAKNIQYF. CDR3 DNA sequence: TGTGCCAGCAGCTTGGATCCGGTCGCCAAAAACATTCAGTACTTC. The whole variable domain, filled in from reference TRBV5-6 and TRBJ2-4, reads DAGVTQSPTHLIKTRGQQVTLRCSPKSGHDTVSWYQQALGQGPQFIFQYYEEEERQRGNFPDRFSGHQFPNYSSELNVNALLLGDSALYLCASSLDPVAKNIQYFGAGTRLSVL.

This chain links TRBV6-5 with TRBJ1-3, with D perhaps matching TRBD1 (6 bases). V lost 5 bases and J 3 bases, leaving 11 bases between the germline ends. There are 14 residues in the CDR3. Per germline, CDR1 MNHEY and CDR2 SVGAGI. CDR3 nucleotide sequence: TGTGCCAGCAGTATAGCAGGGGTTGGAAACACCATATATTTT. It yields the protein CASSIAGVGNTIYF.

This clone turned up a few times. The chain combines TRBV6-5 with TRBJ1-2, with 7 nucleotides matching TRBD1. Germline CDR1 reads MNHEY; CDR2 reads SVGAGI. The CDR3 length is 14 residues. Trimming took 2 bases from V and 8 from J; bases not matched to a gene: 8. Written as DNA, the CDR3 is TGTGCCAGCAGTTACGCGGACAGGTGGTCGGGCTACACCTTC. Residues: CASSYADRWSGYTF.

This chain joins TRBV6-5 and TRBJ2-1; D is undetermined. CDR3 length: 13 amino acids. CDR1 is MNHEY and CDR2 is SVGAGI in the germline V gene. Trimming stripped 4 bases from V and 7 bases from J, with 11 bases between. In DNA, the CDR3 is TGTGCCAGCAGTTCCCCCATCGGGAATGAGCAGTTCTTC. Residues: CASSSPIGNEQFF.

The chain couples TRBV19 to TRBJ1-4, with 8 bases fitting TRBD1. V shed 6 bases, J shed 8 bases, and the junction held 8 bases outside the gene matches. The CDR3 runs to 14 residues. Germline V lookup: CDR1 LNHDA, CDR2 SQIVND (reference sequence). The CDR3, as DNA: TGTGCCAGTAGCCTCGGGACAGGAGGCGAAAAACTGTTTTTT. It translates to CASSLGTGGEKLFF. Full variable domain (outside the CDR3, taken from reference TRBV19 and TRBJ1-4): DGGITQSPKYLFRKEGQNVTLSCEQNLNHDAMYWYRQDPGQGLRLIYYSQIVNDFQKGDIAEGYSVSREKKESFPLTVTSAQKNPTAFYLCASSLGTGGEKLFFGSGTQLSVL.

The gene calls are TRBV30 and TRBJ2-1; perhaps D is TRBD1 or TRBD2 (5 bases each). The CDR3 covers 14 residues. CDR1 and CDR2 from the germline V gene are GTSNPN and SVGIG (reference sequence). The V and J ends lost 3 bases and 7 bases respectively, with 16 bases between them. CDR3 protein: CAWSPGTAINEQFF. The CDR3 DNA reads as TGTGCCTGGAGCCCGGGGACGGCGATTAATGAGCAGTTCTTC. Full variable domain (missing parts from reference TRBV30 and TRBJ2-1): SQTIHQWPATLVQPVGSPLSLECTVEGTSNPNLYWYRQAAGRGLQLLFYSVGIGQISSEVPQNLSASRPQDRQFILSSKKLLLSDSGFYLCAWSPGTAINEQFFGPGTRLTVL.

This clone was counted only a few times. Other DNA sequences of this sample code for an identical CDR3. The chain combines TRBV2 with TRBJ1-5; D call uncertain. Germline V gives CDR1 SNHLY, CDR2 FYNNEI. The CDR3 sequence is 13 residues long. With 5 bases removed from V and 3 bases from J, the gap between germline ends came to 8 bases. CDR3 amino acids: CASSRQANQPQHF. The CDR3 DNA sequence: TGTGCCAGCAGTCGGCAAGCCAATCAGCCCCAGCATTTT.

The chain recombines TRBV25-1 with TRBJ2-3; TRBD1 matches at 7 bases. V lost 4 bases, J lost 4 bases, and 5 bases stayed unmatched. The CDR3 consists of 14 residues. In germline, CDR1 is MGHDK, CDR2 SYGVNS. The CDR3 here is CASSVTGVADTQYF. The CDR3 bases are TGTGCCAGCAGTGTTACAGGGGTCGCAGATACGCAGTATTTT. Based on the CDR3 plus reference TRBV25-1 and TRBJ2-3, the full variable domain is EADIYQTPRYLVIGTGKKITLECSQTMGHDKMYWYQQDPGMELHLIHYSYGVNSTEKGDLSSESTVSRIRTEHFPLTLESARPSHTSQYLCASSVTGVADTQYFGPGTRLTVL.

The V and J genes are TRBV6-6 and TRBJ2-5; 7 bases are a match to TRBD1. The junction had 8 bases not matched to a gene; V was cut back by 6 bases and J by 1 base. Germline V gives CDR1 MNHNY, CDR2 SVGAGI (reference sequence). This CDR3 spans 15 amino acids. The CDR3: CASSFPGTAQETQYF. The CDR3 coding sequence is TGTGCCAGCAGCTTCCCGGGGACAGCCCAAGAGACCCAGTACTTC.

As regards this clone: At one of its ends the junction is not consistent with the germline gene, which may arise from a read error. The gene calls are TRBV28 and TRBJ2-3; D gene unclear. The CDR3 loop spans 13 amino acids. CDR1 is MDHEN, CDR2 SYDVKM, per germline. The CDR3 region is CASSPLFTNTQYF. Written as DNA, the CDR3 is TGTGCCAGCAGTCCCCTTTTCACAAATACGCAGTATTTT.

CDR3 region: CASGTGWVNTEAFF. CDR3 nucleotides: TGTGCCAGCGGGACAGGGTGGGTGAACACTGAAGCTTTCTTT. The chain joins TRBV19 to TRBJ1-1, with 9 nucleotides matching TRBD1. The CDR3 consists of 14 residues. Germline CDR1 reads LNHDA; CDR2 reads SQIVND (reference sequence). J gave up 0 bases and V 9 bases, and 5 bases lay outside the gene matches.

The gene calls are TRBV27 and TRBJ2-7, with TRBD1 identical over 9 bases. With 3 bases clipped from V and 5 bases from J, the junction kept 5 bases outside the gene matches. This CDR3 comprises 14 residues. Looked up from germline, CDR1 is MNHEY and CDR2 is SMNVEV (reference sequence). The CDR3 protein is CASSFWDRAHEQYF. The CDR3 nucleotides read TGTGCCAGCAGTTTTTGGGACAGGGCTCACGAGCAGTACTTC.

This clone was found once. The V gene is TRBV7-6, the J gene TRBJ1-5; D call uncertain. This CDR3 region has 13 residues. Trimming pared 0 bases from V and 16 bases from J, leaving 16 bases between. CDR1 is SGHVS, CDR2 FNYEAQ, per germline. The CDR3, as DNA: TGTGCCAGCAGCTTAGCGCTAGGTCAGGCTTTACATTTT. The encoded protein is CASSLALGQALHF.

The CDR3 sequence is CASSVTGTDTQYF. The CDR3, as DNA: TGTGCCAGCAGTGTGACAGGAACAGATACGCAGTATTTT. This sequence joins TRBV28 and TRBJ2-3; D may be TRBD1 (6 bases). In germline, CDR1 is MDHEN, CDR2 SYDVKM. The CDR3 is made up of 13 amino acids. V lost 5 bases and J 3 bases, leaving 9 bases between the germline ends.

V gene TRBV6-5 combines with J gene TRBJ2-2; tentative D call: TRBD2 (6 bases). Germline CDR1 reads MNHEY; CDR2 reads SVGAGI. CDR3 length: 15 residues. Trimming pared 2 bases from V and 4 bases from J, leaving 11 bases between. CDR3 bases: TGTGCCAGCAGTTACACTAGCCGGGTCACCGGGGAGCTGTTTTTT. Its translation is CASSYTSRVTGELFF.

The rearrangement links TRBV5-1 to TRBJ1-6, with D perhaps matching TRBD1 (6 bases). The CDR3 loop spans 16 amino acids. Trimming stripped 2 bases from V and 7 bases from J, with 16 bases between. Germline V CDR1 and CDR2: SGHRS, YFSETQ. CDR3: CASSFSPQGWNSPLHF. Written as DNA, the CDR3 is TGCGCCAGCAGCTTTTCCCCGCAGGGGTGGAATTCACCCCTCCACTTT.

This clone has a handful of counts. The V and J genes are TRBV2 and TRBJ1-2; D ambiguous. V dropped 3 bases and J dropped 1 base, with 15 bases sitting between them. Per the germline V gene, CDR1 is SNHLY and CDR2 is FYNNEI. The CDR3 is 16 residues long. In DNA, the CDR3 is TGTGCCAGCAGTGATCCCTATGTCAGGCGTAACTATGGCTACACCTTC. Translation: CASSDPYVRRNYGYTF.

The V and J genes are TRBV9 and TRBJ1-1, with 7 bases that match TRBD1. V dropped 5 bases and J dropped 6; count of bases not matched to a gene: 7. CDR3 length: 13 residues. CDR1 SGDLS and CDR2 YYNGEE come from the germline V gene. The CDR3 sequence is CASSAPGQPEAFF. The CDR3 bases are TGTGCCAGCAGTGCCCCGGGACAGCCTGAAGCTTTCTTT.